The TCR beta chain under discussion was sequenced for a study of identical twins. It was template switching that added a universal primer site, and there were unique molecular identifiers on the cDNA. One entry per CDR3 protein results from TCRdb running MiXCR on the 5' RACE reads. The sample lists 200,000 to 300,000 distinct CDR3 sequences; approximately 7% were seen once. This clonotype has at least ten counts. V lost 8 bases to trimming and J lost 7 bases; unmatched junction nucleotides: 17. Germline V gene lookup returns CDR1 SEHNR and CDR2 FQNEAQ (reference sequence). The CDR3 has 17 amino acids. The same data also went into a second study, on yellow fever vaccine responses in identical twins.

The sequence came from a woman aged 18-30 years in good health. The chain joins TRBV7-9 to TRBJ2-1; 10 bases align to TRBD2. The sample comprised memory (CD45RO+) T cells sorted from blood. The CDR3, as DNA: TGTGCCAGCCAATCAGGACAACTAGCGGGGAGTATGAATGAGCAGTTCTTC. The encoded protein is CASQSGQLAGSMNEQFF.